The T cell receptor beta chain under discussion was sequenced for a study of cytomegalovirus exposure and HLA in healthy donors (dated by TCRdb to the late 2010s). With respect to the entire study: An earlier analysis of roughly 570 of the donors reported about 300 Gb of sequence data and 117 million unique TCR beta sequences obtained from about 200 million T cells. A later analysis re-analyzed previously published TCR beta repertoires from 500 to 700 donors and added high-resolution HLA genotyping to study TCR occurrence patterns. A handful of DR-DQ haplotypes were handled as single units for association and clustering because linkage in the cohort was strong. Among roughly 400 genotyped donors of the cohort, an average of around 240,000 unique TCR beta nucleotide sequences was sequenced per donor, of which 15% to 20% were non-productive. All discovery cohort repertoires had been generated on a single sequencing platform. An early release covering about 600 HLA-typed donors comprised around 300 gigabases of sequencing data and some 79 million unique TCR sequences. Class I and class II HLA loci were covered by the typing at four-digit resolution. An earlier analysis of 587 of the donors applied high-throughput TCR beta sequencing to assess whether each TCR beta V gene segment acted as functional or pseudogenic. Of the 300 to 450 genotyped donors, 65% to 90% were placed in the genetic ancestry cluster associated with self-reported Caucasian donors. A later genetic analysis used genome-wide SNP genotypes for about 55% of the 666 donors, treating that subset as a discovery cohort. The later analysis used no new phenotypic data to find candidate immune exposures, relying instead on TCR beta sequences and their occurrence across donors. To predict cytomegalovirus infection status, the study brought together high-throughput TCR immunosequencing, statistical association of individual TCRs with disease status, and machine learning. Donor age, sex, ethnicity and CMV serostatus were collected together with the repertoire data. Typing coverage differed by locus: A, B, C, DRB1 and DQB1 were typed in about 620-640 donors, DQA1 in about 500, DPA1 in some 570, and DPB1 in 400 to 480. Along with the roughly 670-subject first cohort, a separate validation cohort of over a hundred different subjects was used. The study aimed to test whether cataloging public T cell receptors could reveal signatures of past pathogen exposure. The study used immunosequencing to profile the T cell repertoires of 600 to 850 subjects and linked those repertoires to cytomegalovirus serostatus.

In total, roughly 710 healthy bone marrow donors made up the cohort. Cohort members were all nominally healthy when sampled, although unrecorded immune exposures were likely present. The donor tested CMV seronegative, placing the donor among the 300 to 400 seronegative members of the cohort. A peripheral blood sample was collected from each donor, and TCR beta sequencing was performed on peripheral blood mononuclear cells. Genomic DNA extraction from the blood cell samples was performed with the Qiagen DNeasy Blood Extraction Kit. Here V drops 1 base and J drops 1 base, and the junction holds 4 bases not matched to any gene. The CDR3 spans 15 residues, from the cysteine through the phenylalanine. The sequence is cut down to CDR3 DNA, 45 bases in frame from base 1. CDR1 and CDR2 are drawn from the germline V gene: SGHRS, YFSETQ. In regard to this clone: Which antigen it targets is not known. No qualities accompany the bases; no much larger clone lies one base away.

Libraries were built with the immunoSEQ multiplex PCR assay. The multiplex PCR relied on a mix of 60 forward primers for TCR Vbeta segments and 13 reverse primers for TCR Jbeta segments. A multiplex PCR assay on genomic DNA amplified the CDR3 region of rearranged TCR beta genes. The Illumina HiSeq System was used to sequence the amplified TCR beta libraries as 87-base-pair reads. Concerning the study's data processing: Across the roughly 640 repertoires, a later analysis counted 78 million or so unique TCR beta chains, 8.5 million to 12 million of which were shared by at least two donors. Raw reads were error-corrected and collapsed into unique sequences by a nearest-neighbor algorithm in which closely related sequences were merged to remove PCR and sequencing errors. To assign V, D and J gene segments, CDR3 sequences were aligned to IMGT reference sequences. For a sequence to be retained, at least a six-nucleotide match to both a V gene segment and a J gene segment was required. Rearrangements were classified as productive when the CDR3 lacked stop codons and remained in frame with V and J, and all other rearrangements were classified as non-productive. CDR3 was defined by IMGT convention, running from the second conserved V-encoded cysteine to the conserved J-encoded phenylalanine. The earlier analysis of 500 to 650 of the donors excluded any sequence lacking an unambiguous match to a single V gene segment. An earlier analysis of several hundred of the donors called V segments functional above 56.7% productive rearrangements and segregating when the between-donor standard deviation exceeded 5%. A statistical classification framework was built to diagnose cytomegalovirus status from the catalog of TCR beta chain sequences. In a later analysis, V and J genes were assigned by comparing TCR nucleotide sequences against IMGT/GENE-DB human TR gene sequences. Using the TCRdist pipeline, a later analysis assigned CDR3 sequences along with most-parsimonious VDJ recombination scenarios. In a later analysis, each TCR beta chain was defined by its CDR3 amino acid sequence together with its V-gene family, and reads lacking a unique V-gene family were excluded. In a later analysis, 450 to 600 highly shared, low-generation-probability nucleotide sequences were removed to address suspected cross-contamination and a sequencing artifact. In a later analysis, a clonal expansion index was calculated for each public chain from normalized within-repertoire ranks of inferred template counts. Generation probabilities in a later analysis came from a VDJ recombination model fitted to out-of-frame rearrangements, and those results were checked against IGoR. In a later analysis, hypergeometric tests were used to score TCR-TCR, TCR-HLA and TCR-CMV co-occurrence, with a repertoire-size bias correction applied to TCR pairs. To estimate false discovery rates, a later analysis permuted the HLA or CMV assignments 20 times. In a later analysis, co-occurring TCRs were grouped using DBSCAN, and TCRdist sequence similarity was added for clustering within HLA-allele-positive subsets. Co-occurrence clustering excluded repertoires with fewer than 30,000 or more than 120,000 public chains, plus five with anomalous nucleotide sharing. In its TCRdb copy, this immuneACCESS table keeps in-frame sequences only and misses some clones. Where compared with another copy, unresolved V genes explain less than half of these, and the others have no known cause. From that table come the V and J calls and clone size; the DNA was used to work out D and trimming. This sample has about 170,000 clones in its table, and roughly 80% of those were observed once. Approximately 2% of the sample is taken by the ten largest.

Overall study results and their limits: The classifier was reported to diagnose cytomegalovirus status with high specificity and sensitivity in both the original and validation cohorts. A later analysis associated 15,000 or so TCR beta sequences with specific HLA alleles at a false discovery rate of 0.05. This cohort had only TCR beta chains sequenced, and the lack of alpha or paired-chain data limited which features could be detected. For the cohort, immune exposure information was limited to CMV serostatus. Some IMGT-functional V segments, including TRBV6-2 and TRBV6-3, could not be told apart with the 87-base-pair reads, so those segments were excluded. A later analysis found that HLA-associated TCR beta chains were more clonally expanded and had lower generation probabilities than equally common non-associated chains. Correlated functional status among segregating V segments might reflect linkage disequilibrium, but an unknown experimental factor could not be ruled out. Across donors, most TCR sequences were observed very rarely, whereas some public TCRs were present in many individuals. Assigning TCR associations to individual alleles was difficult when HLA alleles, especially DR and DQ, strongly co-occurred. Because counts were too low, about 18 rarely observed V segments, including chromosome 9 orphons, were left out of the earlier analysis of a few hundred of the donors. In the study, approximately 150 TCR beta chains were listed as associated with cytomegalovirus. Most CMV-associated TCR beta chains appeared to be HLA-restricted in a later analysis, and the HLA associations seemed to be driven largely by CMV exposure. Compared with the approximately 600-donor mean, donors in an Asian-associated ancestry cluster had fewer N-insertions in productive TCRs, according to a later genetic analysis. The authors suggested that the approach could potentially be extended to other disease states and immunological phenotypes. Presence/absence analyses assumed roughly uniform sequencing depth across donors, an assumption that may not hold. In a later analysis, the rate of TCR association differed among HLA loci, with DRB1 alleles having the most associated TCRs and HLA-C alleles having the fewest. A further reported finding was that TCR beta sequences accurately predicted the HLA-A and HLA-B alleles for most subjects in the first cohort. In vitro tests confirmed that a few of the cytomegalovirus-associated TCR beta chains recognize cytomegalovirus antigens. According to a later analysis, parvovirus B19, influenza, CMV and Epstein-Barr virus appeared linked to several top co-occurrence clusters. A group of highly shared sequence variants was considered likely to be a technical artifact of the sequencing pipeline. Because some donors lacked HLA typing at each locus, the association tests relied only on the typed subset. An association between a missense DCLRE1C variant and V-gene and J-gene trimming of TCR beta chains was found in a later genetic analysis and replicated in an independent cohort. In an earlier analysis of fewer than 750 of the donors, most TCR beta V segments were observed in productive rearrangements about 87% or about 30% of the time, broadly matching IMGT annotations.

In this chain, TRBV5-1 is recombined with TRBJ1-1, with 7 bases aligning to TRBD1. This sequence was found in a female donor in good health and CMV-seronegative. Sequencing used PBMCs. DNA sequence: TGCGCCAGCAGCTTGTCAGGGGGAACGAACACTGAAGCTTTCTTT. It specifies CASSLSGGTNTEAFF.